Presented here are 3 T cell receptor beta chains from one specimen sequenced in a study of T-cell memory formation after mild COVID-19. TCRdb reanalysed the 5' RACE reads using MiXCR and keeps one entry per CDR3 protein. The table shows a few hundred thousand distinct CDR3 sequences, with roughly a quarter occurring only once. The specimen sequenced was PBMCs or a T cell subset sorted from them (not recorded which). Receptor source: an adult woman who had mild COVID-19 (a few samples of this study predate the infection). Cell type and time point are not known.

This chain uses TRBV30 with TRBJ1-2; D is ambiguous. Germline CDR1 is GTSNPN and CDR2 is SVGIG (reference sequence). The CDR3 covers 12 residues. V lost 0 bases, J lost 7 bases, and 9 bases lay in between. The CDR3 spells CAWSVLYGGYTF. The DNA for the CDR3 is TGTGCCTGGAGTGTACTGTATGGTGGCTACACCTTC. The variable domain in full, completed from reference TRBV30 and TRBJ1-2, reads SQTIHQWPATLVQPVGSPLSLECTVEGTSNPNLYWYRQAAGRGLQLLFYSVGIGQISSEVPQNLSASRPQDRQFILSSKKLLLSDSGFYLCAWSVLYGGYTFGSGTRLTVV.

This clonotype was seen a handful of times. The rearrangement joins TRBV7-6 to TRBJ2-5, with D perhaps assigned TRBD1 or TRBD2 (6 bases each). CDR1 is SGHVS and CDR2 is FNYEAQ in the germline V gene. The CDR3 is 14 amino acids. V was pared by 5 bases and J by 2 bases, with 12 bases between. The chain's CDR3 is CASSTRGGQETQYF. The DNA for the CDR3 is TGTGCCAGCAGCACCCGAGGGGGGCAAGAGACCCAGTACTTC.

The chain couples TRBV4-3 to TRBJ2-5; TRBD1 aligns across 8 bases. V shed 1 base, J shed 1 base, and the junction held 17 bases outside the gene matches. This CDR3 is built from 20 residues. Germline values: CDR1 LGHNA, CDR2 YSLEER. The CDR3 DNA follows: TGCGCCAGCAGCCAAGGAGCGGTTGTTGCACAGGGGGTCGCCCAAGAGACCCAGTACTTC. Protein sequence: CASSQGAVVAQGVAQETQYF.